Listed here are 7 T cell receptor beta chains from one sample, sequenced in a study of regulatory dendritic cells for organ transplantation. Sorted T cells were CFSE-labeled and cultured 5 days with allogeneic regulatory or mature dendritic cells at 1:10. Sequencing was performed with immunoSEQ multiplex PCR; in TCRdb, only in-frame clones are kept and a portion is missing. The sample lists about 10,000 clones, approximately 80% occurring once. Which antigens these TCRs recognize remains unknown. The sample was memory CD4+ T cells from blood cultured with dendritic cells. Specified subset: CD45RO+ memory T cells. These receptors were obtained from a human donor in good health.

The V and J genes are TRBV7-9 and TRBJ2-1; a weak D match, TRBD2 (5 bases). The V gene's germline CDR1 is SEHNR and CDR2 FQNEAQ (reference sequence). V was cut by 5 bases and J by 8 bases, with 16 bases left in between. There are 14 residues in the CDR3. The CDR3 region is CASSTSLGLDEQFF. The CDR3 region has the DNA TGTGCCAGCAGCACGTCCCTAGGACTCGATGAGCAGTTCTTC.

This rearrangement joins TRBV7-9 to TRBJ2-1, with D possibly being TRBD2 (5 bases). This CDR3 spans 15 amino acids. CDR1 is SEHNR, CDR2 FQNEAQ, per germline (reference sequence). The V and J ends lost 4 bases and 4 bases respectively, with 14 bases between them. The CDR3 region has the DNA TGTGCCAGCAGCTCGGGGATGGACGGGTACAATGAGCAGTTCTTC. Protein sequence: CASSSGMDGYNEQFF.

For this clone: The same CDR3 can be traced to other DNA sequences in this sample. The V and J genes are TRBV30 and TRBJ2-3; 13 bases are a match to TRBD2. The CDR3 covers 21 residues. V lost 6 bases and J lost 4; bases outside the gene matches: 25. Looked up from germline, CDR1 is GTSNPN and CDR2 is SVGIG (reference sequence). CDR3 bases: TGTGCCTGTCAATACCACGAAGTACGGACTAGCGGGAGAGTACGGGCAGATACGCAGTATTTT. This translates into CACQYHEVRTSGRVRADTQYF.

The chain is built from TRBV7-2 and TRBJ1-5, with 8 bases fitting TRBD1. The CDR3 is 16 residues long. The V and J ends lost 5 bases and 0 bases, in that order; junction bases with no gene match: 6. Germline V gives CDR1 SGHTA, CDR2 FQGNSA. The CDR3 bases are TGTGCCAGCAGCGGACCCGGGACAGGTAGCAATCAGCCCCAGCATTTT. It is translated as CASSGPGTGSNQPQHF.

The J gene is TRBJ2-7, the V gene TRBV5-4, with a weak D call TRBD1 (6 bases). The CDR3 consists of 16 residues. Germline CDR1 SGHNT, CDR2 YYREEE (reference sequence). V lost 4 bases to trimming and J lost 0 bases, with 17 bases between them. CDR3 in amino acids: CASSAGQSSGSYEQYF. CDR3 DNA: TGTGCCAGCAGCGCCGGACAGTCTTCTGGCTCCTACGAGCAGTACTTC.

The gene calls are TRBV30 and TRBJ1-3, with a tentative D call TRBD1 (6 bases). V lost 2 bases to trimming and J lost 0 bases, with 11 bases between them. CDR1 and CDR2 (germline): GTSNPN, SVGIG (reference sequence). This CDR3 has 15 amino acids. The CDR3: CAWSLGGISGNTIYF. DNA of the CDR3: TGTGCCTGGAGTTTGGGGGGCATCTCTGGAAACACCATATATTTT.

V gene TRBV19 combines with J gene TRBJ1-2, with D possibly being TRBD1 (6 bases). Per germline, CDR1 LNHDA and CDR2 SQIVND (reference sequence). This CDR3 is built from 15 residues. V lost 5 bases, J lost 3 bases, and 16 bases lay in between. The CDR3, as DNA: TGTGCCAGTAGTCCGAGGGACGGGGGCTACTATGGCTACACCTTC. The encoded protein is CASSPRDGGYYGYTF.